The clone carrying this T cell receptor (beta chain) has at least ten counts. This CDR3 has 12 amino acids. Germline CDR1 and CDR2: SGHRS and YFSETQ. The V end was cut by 4 bases, the J end by 4 bases, with 8 bases between. The data were obtained in a study of T cells after yellow fever vaccination. Synthesis of TCR cDNA relied on 5'RACE template switching, which attached a universal primer site and UMIs. TCRdb re-called the 5' RACE reads with MiXCR, one entry per CDR3 protein. This sample has 350,000 to 550,000 distinct CDR3 sequences, with 18% found just once. The V gene is TRBV5-1, the J gene TRBJ1-1, with D perhaps TRBD1 (6 bases). This specimen was PBMCs, taken before the yellow fever booster vaccination. This sequence originates from a man aged 18-30 years who received the YFV17D yellow fever vaccine. The CDR3 here is CASSLRGTEAFF. DNA for the CDR3: TGCGCCAGCAGCCTCAGGGGCACTGAAGCTTTCTTT.